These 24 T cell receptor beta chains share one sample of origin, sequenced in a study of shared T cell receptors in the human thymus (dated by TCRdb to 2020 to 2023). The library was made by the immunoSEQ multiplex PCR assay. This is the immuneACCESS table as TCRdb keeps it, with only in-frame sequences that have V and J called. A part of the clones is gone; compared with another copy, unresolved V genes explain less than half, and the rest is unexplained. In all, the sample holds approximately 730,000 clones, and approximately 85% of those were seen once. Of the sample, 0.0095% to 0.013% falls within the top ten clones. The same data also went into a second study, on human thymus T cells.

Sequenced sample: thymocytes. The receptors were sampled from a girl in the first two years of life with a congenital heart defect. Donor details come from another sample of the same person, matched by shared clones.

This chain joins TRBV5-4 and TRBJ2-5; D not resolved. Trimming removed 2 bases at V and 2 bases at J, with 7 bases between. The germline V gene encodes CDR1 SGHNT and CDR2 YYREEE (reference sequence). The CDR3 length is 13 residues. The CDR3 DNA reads TGTGCCAGCAGCTTCGGGTCGCAAGAGACCCAGTACTTC. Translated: CASSFGSQETQYF.

In DNA form, the CDR3 reads TGCGCCAGCAGCTTCGGACAGGGAGGGGCCAACGTCCTGACTTTC. This translates into CASSFGQGGANVLTF. The genes are TRBV5-1 and TRBJ2-6; 8 nucleotides agree with TRBD1. The CDR3 totals 15 residues. Germline lookup yields CDR1 SGHRS and CDR2 YFSETQ. The V gene end was trimmed by 2 bases and the J gene end by 4 bases; junction bases not matched to a gene: 2. Drawing the rest from reference TRBV5-1 and TRBJ2-6, the complete variable domain is KAGVTQTPRYLIKTRGQQVTLSCSPISGHRSVSWYQQTPGQGLQFLFEYFSETQRNKGNFPGRFSGRQFSNSRSEMNVSTLELGDSALYLCASSFGQGGANVLTFGAGSRLTVL.

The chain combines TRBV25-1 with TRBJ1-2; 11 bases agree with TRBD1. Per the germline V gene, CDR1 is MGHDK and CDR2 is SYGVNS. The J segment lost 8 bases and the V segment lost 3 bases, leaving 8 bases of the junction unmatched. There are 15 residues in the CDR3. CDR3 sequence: CASSDTGQGVRGYTF. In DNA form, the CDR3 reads TGTGCCAGCAGTGACACGGGACAGGGGGTCCGGGGCTACACCTTC.

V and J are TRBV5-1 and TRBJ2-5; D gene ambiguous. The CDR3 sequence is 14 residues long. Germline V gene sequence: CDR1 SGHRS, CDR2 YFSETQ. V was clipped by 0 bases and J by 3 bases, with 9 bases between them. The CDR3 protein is CASSLAYYKETQYF. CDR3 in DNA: TGCGCCAGCAGCTTGGCGTACTATAAAGAGACCCAGTACTTC. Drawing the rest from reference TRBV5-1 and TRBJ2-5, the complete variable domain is KAGVTQTPRYLIKTRGQQVTLSCSPISGHRSVSWYQQTPGQGLQFLFEYFSETQRNKGNFPGRFSGRQFSNSRSEMNVSTLELGDSALYLCASSLAYYKETQYFGPGTRLLVL.

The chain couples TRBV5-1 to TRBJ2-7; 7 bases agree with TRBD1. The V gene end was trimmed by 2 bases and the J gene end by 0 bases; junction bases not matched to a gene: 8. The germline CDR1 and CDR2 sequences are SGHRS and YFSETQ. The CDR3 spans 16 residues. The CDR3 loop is CASSFRDRDTSYEQYF. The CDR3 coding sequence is TGCGCCAGCAGCTTCCGGGACAGAGATACCTCCTACGAGCAGTACTTC.

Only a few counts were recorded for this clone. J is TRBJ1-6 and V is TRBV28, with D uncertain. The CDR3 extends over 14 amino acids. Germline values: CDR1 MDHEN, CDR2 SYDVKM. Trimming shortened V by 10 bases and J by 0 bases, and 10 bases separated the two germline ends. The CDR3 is CAIRHSSYNSPLHF. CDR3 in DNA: TGTGCCATTCGACATTCCTCCTATAATTCACCCCTCCACTTT.

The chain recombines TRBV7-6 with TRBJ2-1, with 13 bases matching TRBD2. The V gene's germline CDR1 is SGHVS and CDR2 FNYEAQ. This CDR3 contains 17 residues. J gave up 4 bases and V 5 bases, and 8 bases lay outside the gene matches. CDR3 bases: TGTGCCAGCAGCCCCTCCCTGACTAGCGGGGGGTACAATGAGCAGTTCTTC. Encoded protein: CASSPSLTSGGYNEQFF.

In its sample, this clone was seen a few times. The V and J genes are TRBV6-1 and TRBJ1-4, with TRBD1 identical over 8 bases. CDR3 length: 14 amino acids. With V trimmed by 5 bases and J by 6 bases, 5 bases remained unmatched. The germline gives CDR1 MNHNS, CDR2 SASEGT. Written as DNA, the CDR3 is TGTGCCAGCAGTCGGACAGGGTCTGATGAAAAACTGTTTTTT. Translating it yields CASSRTGSDEKLFF.

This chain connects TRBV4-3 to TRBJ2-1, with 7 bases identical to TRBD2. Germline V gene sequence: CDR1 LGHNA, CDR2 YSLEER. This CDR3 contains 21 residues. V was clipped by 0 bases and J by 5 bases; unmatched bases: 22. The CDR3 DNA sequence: TGCGCCAGCAGCCAAGATTGGGGGGGTGGGATAAAGACTGGTAAGGACAATGAGCAGTTCTTC. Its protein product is CASSQDWGGGIKTGKDNEQFF.

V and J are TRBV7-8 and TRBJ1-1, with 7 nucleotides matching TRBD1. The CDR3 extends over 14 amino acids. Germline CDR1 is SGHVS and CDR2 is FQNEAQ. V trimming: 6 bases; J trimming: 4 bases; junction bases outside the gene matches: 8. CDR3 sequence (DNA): TGTGCCAGCAGTTTGTTGAGGGGGCCCACTGAAGCTTTCTTT. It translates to CASSLLRGPTEAFF.

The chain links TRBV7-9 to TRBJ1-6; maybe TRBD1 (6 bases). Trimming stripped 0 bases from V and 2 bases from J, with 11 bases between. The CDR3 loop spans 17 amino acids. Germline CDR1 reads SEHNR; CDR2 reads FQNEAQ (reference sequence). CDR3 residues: CASSLADGGAYNSPLHF. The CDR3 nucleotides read TGTGCCAGCAGCTTAGCGGATGGGGGCGCCTATAATTCACCCCTCCACTTT.

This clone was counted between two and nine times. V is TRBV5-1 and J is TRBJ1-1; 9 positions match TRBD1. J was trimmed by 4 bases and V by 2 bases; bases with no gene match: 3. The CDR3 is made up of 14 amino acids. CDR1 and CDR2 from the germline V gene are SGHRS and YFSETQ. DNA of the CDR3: TGCGCCAGCAGCTTAAGACAGGGGGTCACTGAAGCTTTCTTT. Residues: CASSLRQGVTEAFF.

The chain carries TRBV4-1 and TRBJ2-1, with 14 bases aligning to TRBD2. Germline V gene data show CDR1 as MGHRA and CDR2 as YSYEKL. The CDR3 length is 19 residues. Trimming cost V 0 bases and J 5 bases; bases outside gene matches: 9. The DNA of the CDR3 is TGCGCCAGCAGCCAAGAACCCCGCCGACTAGCGGGGGGGCACAATGAGCAGTTCTTC. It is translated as CASSQEPRRLAGGHNEQFF.

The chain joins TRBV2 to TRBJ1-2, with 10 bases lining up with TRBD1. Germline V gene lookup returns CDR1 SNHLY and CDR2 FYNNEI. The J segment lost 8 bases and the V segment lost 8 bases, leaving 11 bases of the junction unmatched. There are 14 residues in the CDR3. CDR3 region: CASAKDRGLRGYTF. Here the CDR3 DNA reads TGTGCCAGCGCCAAAGACAGGGGGCTAAGGGGCTACACCTTC.

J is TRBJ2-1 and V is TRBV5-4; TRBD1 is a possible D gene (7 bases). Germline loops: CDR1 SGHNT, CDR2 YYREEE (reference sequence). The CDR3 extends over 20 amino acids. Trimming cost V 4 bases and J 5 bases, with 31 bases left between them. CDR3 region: CASSRGVEGARPDRNNEQFF. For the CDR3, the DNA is TGTGCCAGCAGCCGGGGAGTGGAGGGGGCGCGACCCGACCGTAACAATGAGCAGTTCTTC.

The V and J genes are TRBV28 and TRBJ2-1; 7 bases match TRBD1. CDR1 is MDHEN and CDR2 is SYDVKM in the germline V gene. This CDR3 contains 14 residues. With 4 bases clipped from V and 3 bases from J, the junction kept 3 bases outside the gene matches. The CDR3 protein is CASSSGQYYNEQFF. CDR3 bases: TGTGCCAGCAGTTCGGGACAGTACTACAATGAGCAGTTCTTC.

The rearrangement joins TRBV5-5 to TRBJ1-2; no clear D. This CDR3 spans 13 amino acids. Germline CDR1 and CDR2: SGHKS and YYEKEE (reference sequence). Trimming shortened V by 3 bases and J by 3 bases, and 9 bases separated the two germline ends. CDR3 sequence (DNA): TGTGCCAGCAGCTCTAAAGTCTACTATGGCTACACCTTC. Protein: CASSSKVYYGYTF.

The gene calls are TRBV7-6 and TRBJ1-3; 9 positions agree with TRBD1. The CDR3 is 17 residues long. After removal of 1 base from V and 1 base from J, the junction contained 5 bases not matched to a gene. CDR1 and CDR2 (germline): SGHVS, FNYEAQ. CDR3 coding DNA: TGTGCCAGCAGCTTAGAGACAGGGGGATCGTCTGGAAACACCATATATTTT. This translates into CASSLETGGSSGNTIYF.

DNA for the CDR3: TGTGCCAGCAGTGTGGAGCGGGGCCCCAGCACAGATACGCAGTATTTT. Translating it yields CASSVERGPSTDTQYF. This rearrangement joins TRBV2 to TRBJ2-3, with 7 bases lining up with TRBD2. V shed 4 bases and J 0 bases; nucleotides not matched to a gene: 7. The CDR3 is 16 residues long. From germline, CDR1 is SNHLY and CDR2 FYNNEI.

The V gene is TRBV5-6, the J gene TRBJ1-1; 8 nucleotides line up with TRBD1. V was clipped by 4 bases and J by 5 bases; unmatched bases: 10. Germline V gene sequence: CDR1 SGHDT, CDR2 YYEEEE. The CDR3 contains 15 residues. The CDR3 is CASSIGQGQETEAFF. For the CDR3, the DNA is TGTGCCAGCAGCATAGGACAGGGTCAGGAGACTGAAGCTTTCTTT.

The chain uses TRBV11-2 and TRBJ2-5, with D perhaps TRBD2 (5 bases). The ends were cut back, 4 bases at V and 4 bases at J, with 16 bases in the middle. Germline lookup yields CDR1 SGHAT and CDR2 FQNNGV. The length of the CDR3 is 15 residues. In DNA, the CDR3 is TGTGCCAGCAGCTCCCCCGCAGGAGGTAGAGAGACCCAGTACTTC. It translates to CASSSPAGGRETQYF.

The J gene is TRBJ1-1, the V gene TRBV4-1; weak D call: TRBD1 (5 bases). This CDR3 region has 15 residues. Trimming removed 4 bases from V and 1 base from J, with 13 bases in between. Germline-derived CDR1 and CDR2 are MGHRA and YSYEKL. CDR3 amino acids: CASSPRGDRNTEAFF. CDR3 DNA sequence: TGCGCCAGCAGCCCTCGGGGGGACCGGAACACTGAAGCTTTCTTT.

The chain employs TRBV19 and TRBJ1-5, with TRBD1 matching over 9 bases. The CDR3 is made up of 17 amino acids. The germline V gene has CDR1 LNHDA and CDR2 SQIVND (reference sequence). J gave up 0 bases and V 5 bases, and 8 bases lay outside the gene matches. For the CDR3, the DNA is TGTGCCAGTAGTCTGGGACAGGGCCGATATAGCAATCAGCCCCAGCATTTT. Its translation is CASSLGQGRYSNQPQHF.

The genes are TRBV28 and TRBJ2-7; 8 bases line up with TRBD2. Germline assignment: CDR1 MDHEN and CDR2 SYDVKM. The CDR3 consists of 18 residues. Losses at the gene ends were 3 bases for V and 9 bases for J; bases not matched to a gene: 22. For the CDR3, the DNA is TGTGCCAGCAGTTTTTTTTACGGGCGGGGGGACCGACTACGAGGGCAGTACTTC. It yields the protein CASSFFYGRGDRLRGQYF.